Each of the 23 T cell receptor beta chains below was sequenced from the same sample in a study of blood T cell repertoires in COVID-19 (dated by TCRdb to 2018 to 2020). Library prep was done by the immunoSEQ multiplex PCR assay. As stored in TCRdb, this immuneACCESS dataset retains in-frame rearrangements with V and J assigned. A fraction of the clones does not appear; measured against another copy, unresolved V genes explain less than half of the discrepancy, and the remainder lacks a known reason. For this sample the table gives approximately 79,000 clones, of which roughly 84% were detected only once. The top ten clones comprise about a fifth of the sample. Sequenced: peripheral blood. The receptor source for this set is a woman in her fifties or sixties with acute or convalescent COVID-19.

A single count supports this clone. V and J are TRBV13 and TRBJ2-7, with 7 positions matching TRBD1. CDR1 is PRHDT and CDR2 is FYEKMQ in the germline V gene (reference sequence). The CDR3 covers 12 residues. V lost 5 bases to trimming and J lost 3 bases; unmatched junction nucleotides: 1. This chain's CDR3 is CASSRDSYEQYF. CDR3 nucleotide sequence: TGTGCCAGCAGCCGGGACAGCTACGAGCAGTACTTC.

Comment on this clone: Germline is not matched at one junction end, which may reflect a read error. This chain links TRBV7-7 with TRBJ2-3; D remains ambiguous. The CDR3 totals 14 residues. Per germline, CDR1 SSHAT and CDR2 FNYEAQ (reference sequence). The CDR3 nucleotides read TGTGCTAGCAGCTTAGAACGGTACACAGATACGCAGTATTTT. It is translated as CASSLERYTDTQYF.

The chain has TRBV18 and TRBJ2-7; 10 nucleotides line up with TRBD1. CDR1 and CDR2 (germline): KGHSH, LQKENI. The CDR3 spans 14 residues. V lost 5 bases and J lost 4; bases outside the gene matches: 5. The CDR3 coding sequence is TGTGCCAGCTCATCGGGACAGGGGACATACGAGCAGTACTTC. Translated, it gives CASSSGQGTYEQYF.

The chain is built from TRBV25-1 and TRBJ1-2; no clear D. The CDR3 is made up of 15 amino acids. Trimming removed 1 base at V and 3 bases at J, with 12 bases between. Germline-derived CDR1 and CDR2 are MGHDK and SYGVNS. The CDR3 region is CASSESIGDYYGYTF. The CDR3, as DNA: TGTGCCAGCAGTGAATCGATTGGCGACTACTATGGCTACACCTTC.

Here the CDR3 DNA reads TGTGCCAGCAGCCGAGGAAGCAATCAGCCCCAGCATTTT. As protein: CASSRGSNQPQHF. The genes are TRBV7-2 and TRBJ1-5; D uncertain. Trimming left V 5 bases short and J 1 base short, with 6 bases between. Germline CDR1 reads SGHTA; CDR2 reads FQGNSA. The CDR3 sequence is 13 residues long.

The CDR3: CASSLGAGWQEQYF. CDR3 nucleotides: TGTGCCAGCAGTTTGGGCGCAGGGTGGCAGGAGCAGTACTTC. The chain has TRBV27 and TRBJ2-7; possible D gene TRBD1, 5 bases. The ends were cut back, 3 bases at V and 7 bases at J, with 16 bases in the middle. CDR1 is MNHEY and CDR2 is SMNVEV in the germline V gene (reference sequence). This CDR3 spans 14 amino acids.

The J gene is TRBJ1-2, the V gene TRBV2; D ambiguous. V gave up 5 bases and J gave up 2 bases, with 9 bases separating them. The CDR3 has 13 amino acids. Germline loops: CDR1 SNHLY, CDR2 FYNNEI. The chain's CDR3 is CASSQSGNYGYTF. The DNA of the CDR3 is TGTGCCAGCAGTCAGTCGGGAAACTATGGCTACACCTTC.

This chain joins TRBV4-3 and TRBJ1-1, with D possibly matching TRBD1 (5 bases). The ends were cut back, 1 base at V and 4 bases at J, with 7 bases in the middle. The CDR3 spans 13 residues. Germline V gene sequence: CDR1 LGHNA, CDR2 YSLEER. Here the CDR3 DNA reads TGCGCCAGCAGCCAAGGGAGGGGCACTGAAGCTTTCTTT. It codes for CASSQGRGTEAFF.

This clone appeared a few times. The chain links TRBV5-6 to TRBJ2-2; 11 positions agree with TRBD2. Germline V gene data show CDR1 as SGHDT and CDR2 as YYEEEE. The CDR3 sequence is 17 residues long. With 5 bases clipped from V and 1 base from J, the junction kept 7 bases outside the gene matches. The chain's CDR3 is CASRTLAGAQNTGELFF. The CDR3 DNA follows: TGTGCCAGCAGAACACTAGCGGGAGCCCAGAACACCGGGGAGCTGTTTTTT. Looking up the rest from reference TRBV5-6 and TRBJ2-2 gives the full variable domain: DAGVTQSPTHLIKTRGQQVTLRCSPKSGHDTVSWYQQALGQGPQFIFQYYEEEERQRGNFPDRFSGHQFPNYSSELNVNALLLGDSALYLCASRTLAGAQNTGELFFGEGSRLTVL.

The chain links TRBV9 to TRBJ2-1; 7 bases align to TRBD1. CDR1 and CDR2 from the germline V gene are SGDLS and YYNGEE. V lost 2 bases, J lost 9 bases, and 5 bases stayed unmatched. The CDR3 consists of 13 residues. DNA of the CDR3: TGTGCCAGCAGCGTTTCACCAGGGGGTGAGCAGTTCTTC. Protein: CASSVSPGGEQFF.

The CDR3 sequence: CASSEVYGQPQHF. CDR3 DNA sequence: TGTGCCAGCAGTGAAGTATACGGGCAGCCCCAGCATTTT. This sequence joins TRBV6-1 and TRBJ1-5; no definite D call. V dropped 1 base and J dropped 7 bases, with 8 bases sitting between them. The CDR3 is made up of 13 amino acids. Germline V gene sequence: CDR1 MNHNS, CDR2 SASEGT.

The V call is TRBV30, the J call TRBJ2-1; D is unclear. The V and J ends lost 5 bases and 7 bases respectively, with 21 bases between them. Germline CDR1 is GTSNPN and CDR2 is SVGIG (reference sequence). CDR3 length: 15 amino acids. The chain's CDR3 is CAWYPPQSVRNEQFF. CDR3 nucleotides: TGTGCCTGGTACCCACCACAGTCGGTTCGTAATGAGCAGTTCTTC.

The chain has TRBV4-3 and TRBJ2-1, with 7 bases that match TRBD2. Trimming removed 1 base from V and 8 bases from J; junction bases left unmatched: 11. Germline values: CDR1 LGHNA, CDR2 YSLEER. This CDR3 is 16 amino acids long. The CDR3 is CASSQVYGGSPHEQFF. The CDR3 nucleotides read TGCGCCAGCAGCCAAGTTTACGGCGGGAGTCCGCATGAGCAGTTCTTC.

V and J are TRBV7-9 and TRBJ1-1, with D unclear. CDR1 is SEHNR and CDR2 is FQNEAQ in the germline V gene (reference sequence). The CDR3 spans 12 residues. V was pared by 6 bases and J by 6 bases, with 11 bases between. The CDR3 loop reads CASSFTAAEAFF. The CDR3 region has the DNA TGTGCCAGCAGTTTCACCGCGGCTGAAGCTTTCTTT.

This chain connects TRBV27 to TRBJ2-1; TRBD2 aligns across 12 bases. V lost 6 bases and J lost 1; bases outside the gene matches: 10. Germline V lookup: CDR1 MNHEY, CDR2 SMNVEV (reference sequence). The CDR3 is 18 amino acids. In nucleotides, the CDR3 is TGTGCCAGCAGGGACCGACTAGCGGGGGTCAGATCCTACAATGAGCAGTTCTTC. This encodes CASRDRLAGVRSYNEQFF.

The V call is TRBV6-2 or TRBV6-3, the J call TRBJ1-2; no reliable D call. The CDR3 is 13 residues long. With 4 bases removed from V and 7 bases from J, the gap between germline ends came to 13 bases. Germline values: CDR1 MNHEY, CDR2 SVGEGT. The CDR3 DNA reads as TGTGCCAGCAGTTTCCCCCCCCGTCGTGGCTACACCTTC. It specifies CASSFPPRRGYTF.

The chain recombines TRBV5-1 with TRBJ2-1; the D gene is possibly TRBD2 (6 bases). Germline CDR1 reads SGHRS; CDR2 reads YFSETQ. This CDR3 has 15 amino acids. V was pared by 3 bases and J by 7 bases, with 17 bases between. CDR3 bases: TGCGCCAGCAGCTCCGGCGGGGACGGTCCGAATGAGCAGTTCTTC. Its translation: CASSSGGDGPNEQFF. Using reference TRBV5-1 and TRBJ2-1 for the parts outside the CDR3, the full variable domain is KAGVTQTPRYLIKTRGQQVTLSCSPISGHRSVSWYQQTPGQGLQFLFEYFSETQRNKGNFPGRFSGRQFSNSRSEMNVSTLELGDSALYLCASSSGGDGPNEQFFGPGTRLTVL.

The chain carries TRBV11-1 and TRBJ2-1, with D unresolved. V was cut by 0 bases and J by 8 bases, with 8 bases left in between. CDR1 SGHAT and CDR2 FQDESV come from the germline V gene (reference sequence). This CDR3 spans 13 amino acids. The CDR3 sequence is CASSLAIEDEQFF. CDR3 sequence (DNA): TGTGCCAGCAGCTTAGCTATAGAGGATGAGCAGTTCTTC.

The chain links TRBV7-9 to TRBJ1-1; D unresolved. The CDR3 length is 13 residues. CDR1 and CDR2 (germline): SEHNR, FQNEAQ (reference sequence). Trimming cost V 3 bases and J 2 bases, with 7 bases left between them. The DNA for the CDR3 is TGTGCCAGCAGCTTTGGACTCAACACTGAAGCTTTCTTT. This encodes CASSFGLNTEAFF.

The J gene is TRBJ2-3, the V gene TRBV24-1; 11 bases are shared with TRBD2. This CDR3 spans 17 amino acids. Germline V lookup: CDR1 KGHDR, CDR2 SFDVKD. The trim removed 4 bases at V and 0 bases at J, leaving 5 bases unmatched. The CDR3 nucleotides read TGTGCCACCAGTGACTCGGGACTAGCGGAAAGCACAGATACGCAGTATTTT. Translated: CATSDSGLAESTDTQYF.

The CDR3 DNA reads TGTGCCAGCAGCTTGGTAGACAGGACCTACGAGCAGTACTTC. Translation gives CASSLVDRTYEQYF. V and J are TRBV5-6 and TRBJ2-7; TRBD1 might be the D (6 bases). Germline V gene lookup returns CDR1 SGHDT and CDR2 YYEEEE. CDR3 length: 14 residues. The V and J ends lost 0 bases and 2 bases respectively, with 9 bases between them.

The V gene is TRBV6-2 or TRBV6-3, the J gene TRBJ1-5, with 9 bases identical to TRBD1. V was pared by 4 bases and J by 8 bases, with 9 bases of the junction left unmatched. CDR3 length: 15 residues. The germline V gene encodes CDR1 MNHEY and CDR2 SVGEGT. CDR3 residues: CASSSPSQGAEPQHF. In DNA form, the CDR3 reads TGTGCCAGCAGTTCGCCTTCACAGGGGGCAGAGCCCCAGCATTTT.

Here the CDR3 DNA reads TGTGCCAGCAGCGGCCTCGAGGGCCCCTCGGACAATGAGCAGTTCTTC. Translation gives CASSGLEGPSDNEQFF. The chain combines TRBV9 with TRBJ2-1; perhaps TRBD2 as D (5 bases). V lost 3 bases and J lost 5, with 18 bases in between. CDR1 is SGDLS and CDR2 is YYNGEE in the germline V gene. There are 16 residues in the CDR3.